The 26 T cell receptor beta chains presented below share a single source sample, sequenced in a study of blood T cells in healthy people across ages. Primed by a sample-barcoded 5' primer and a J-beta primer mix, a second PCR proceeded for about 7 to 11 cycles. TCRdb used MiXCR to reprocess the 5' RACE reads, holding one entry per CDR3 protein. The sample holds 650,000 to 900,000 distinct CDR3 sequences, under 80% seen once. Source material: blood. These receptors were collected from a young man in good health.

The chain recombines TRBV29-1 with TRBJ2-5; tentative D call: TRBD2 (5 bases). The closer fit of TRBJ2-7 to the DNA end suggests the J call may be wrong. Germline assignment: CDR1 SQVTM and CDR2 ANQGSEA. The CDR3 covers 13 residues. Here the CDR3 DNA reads TGCAGCGTTGCCGGCGGAGGTGACAACGAGCAGTACTTC. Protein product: CSVAGGGDNEQYF.

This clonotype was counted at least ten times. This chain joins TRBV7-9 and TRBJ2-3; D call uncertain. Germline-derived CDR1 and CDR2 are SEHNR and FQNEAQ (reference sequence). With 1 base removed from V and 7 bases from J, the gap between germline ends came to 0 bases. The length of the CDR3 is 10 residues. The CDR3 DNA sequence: TGTGCCAGCAGCTTAGATACGCAGTATTTT. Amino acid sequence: CASSLDTQYF.

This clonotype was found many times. The CDR3 sequence is CASSSPGQGYGYTF. CDR3 bases: TGTGCCAGCAGTTCCCCGGGACAGGGCTATGGCTACACCTTC. The chain recombines TRBV6-6 with TRBJ1-2, with 9 bases identical to TRBD1. This CDR3 is 14 amino acids long. Germline V gives CDR1 MNHNY, CDR2 SVGAGI (reference sequence). The ends lost 4 bases at V and 4 bases at J; junction bases unmatched: 4.

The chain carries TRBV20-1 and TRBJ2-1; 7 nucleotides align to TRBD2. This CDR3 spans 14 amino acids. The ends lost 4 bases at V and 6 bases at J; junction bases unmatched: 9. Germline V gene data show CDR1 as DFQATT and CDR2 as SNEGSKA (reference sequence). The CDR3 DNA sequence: TGCAGTGCTATCCAACGGGGGAGGGTCAATGAGCAGTTCTTC. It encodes CSAIQRGRVNEQFF.

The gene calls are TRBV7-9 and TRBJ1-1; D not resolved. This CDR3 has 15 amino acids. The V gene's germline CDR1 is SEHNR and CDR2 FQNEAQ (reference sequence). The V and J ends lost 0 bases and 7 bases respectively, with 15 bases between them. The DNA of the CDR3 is TGTGCCAGCAGCTTAGCGCGGGGAGAACACTGTGAAGCTTTCTTT. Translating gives CASSLARGEHCEAFF.

The CDR3 DNA is TGTGCCAGCAGCGGGACGACAGGGGGCGACGAGCAGTTCTTC. It encodes CASSGTTGGDEQFF. This chain links TRBV9 with TRBJ2-1, with TRBD1 matching 10 bases. This CDR3 has 14 residues. Germline V gene lookup returns CDR1 SGDLS and CDR2 YYNGEE. Trimming took 3 bases from V and 10 from J; bases not matched to a gene: 7.

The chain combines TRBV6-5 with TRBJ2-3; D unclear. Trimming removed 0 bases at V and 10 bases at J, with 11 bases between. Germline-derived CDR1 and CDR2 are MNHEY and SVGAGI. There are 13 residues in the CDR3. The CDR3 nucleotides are TGTGCCAGCAGTTACTCGCTAGAGAGGCCGCAGTATTTT. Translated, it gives CASSYSLERPQYF.

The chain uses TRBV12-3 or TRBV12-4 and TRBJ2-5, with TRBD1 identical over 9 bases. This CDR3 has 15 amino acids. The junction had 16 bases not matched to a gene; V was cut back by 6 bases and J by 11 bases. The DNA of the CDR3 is TGTGCCAGCAGCCCAGGGACAGGGAACCACAATGAGCAGTACTTC. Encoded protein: CASSPGTGNHNEQYF.

CDR3 DNA: TGTGCCAGCTCCGGGAGGGGTAAAGGACAACCAGATACGCAGTATTTT. Its protein is CASSGRGKGQPDTQYF. This chain connects TRBV7-9 to TRBJ2-3; TRBD2 agrees at 8 bases. The CDR3 runs 16 residues. From germline, CDR1 is SEHNR and CDR2 FQNEAQ (reference sequence). V was clipped by 8 bases and J by 4 bases; unmatched bases: 14.

The CDR3 DNA follows: TGTGCCAGCAGTTTCTCGGTCTCCTACGAGCAGTACTTC. This sequence encodes CASSFSVSYEQYF. This sequence joins TRBV27 and TRBJ2-7; no clear D gene. The CDR3 runs to 13 residues. The V gene's germline CDR1 is MNHEY and CDR2 SMNVEV (reference sequence). The V end lost 3 bases, the J end lost 0 bases, and 6 bases lay between the germline ends.

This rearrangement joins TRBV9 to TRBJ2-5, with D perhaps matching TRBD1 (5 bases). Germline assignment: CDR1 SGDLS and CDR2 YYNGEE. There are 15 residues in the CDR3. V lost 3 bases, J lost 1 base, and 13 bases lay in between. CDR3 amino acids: CASSEGHLVQETQYF. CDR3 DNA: TGTGCCAGCAGCGAAGGACACCTGGTCCAAGAGACCCAGTACTTC.

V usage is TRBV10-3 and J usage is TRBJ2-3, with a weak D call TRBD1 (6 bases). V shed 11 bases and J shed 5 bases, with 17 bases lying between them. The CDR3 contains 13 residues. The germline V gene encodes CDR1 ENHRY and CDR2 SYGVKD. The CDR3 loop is CAGGPDGVDTQYF. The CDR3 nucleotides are TGTGCCGGGGGCCCCGACGGGGTAGATACGCAGTATTTT.

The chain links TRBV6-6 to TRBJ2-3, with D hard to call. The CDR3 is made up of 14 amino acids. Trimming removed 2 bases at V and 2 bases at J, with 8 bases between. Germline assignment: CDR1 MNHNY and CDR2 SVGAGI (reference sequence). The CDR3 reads CASSYMTATDTQYF. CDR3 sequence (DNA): TGTGCCAGCAGTTACATGACCGCCACAGATACGCAGTATTTT.

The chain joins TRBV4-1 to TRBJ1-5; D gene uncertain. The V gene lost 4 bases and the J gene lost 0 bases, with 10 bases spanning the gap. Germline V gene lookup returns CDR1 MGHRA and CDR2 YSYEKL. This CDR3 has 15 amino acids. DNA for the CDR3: TGCGCCAGCAGCCCGTACAGTAATAGCAATCAGCCCCAGCATTTT. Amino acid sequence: CASSPYSNSNQPQHF.

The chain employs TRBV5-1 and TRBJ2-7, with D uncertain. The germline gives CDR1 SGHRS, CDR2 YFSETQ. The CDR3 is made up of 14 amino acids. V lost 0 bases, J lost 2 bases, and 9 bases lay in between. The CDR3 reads CASSLVGRAYEQYF. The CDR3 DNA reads TGCGCCAGCAGCTTGGTGGGCAGAGCCTACGAGCAGTACTTC.

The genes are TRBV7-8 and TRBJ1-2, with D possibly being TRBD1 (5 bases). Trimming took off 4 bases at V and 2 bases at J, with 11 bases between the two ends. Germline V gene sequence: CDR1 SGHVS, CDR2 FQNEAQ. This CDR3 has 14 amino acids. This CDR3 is CASSSPTENYGYTF. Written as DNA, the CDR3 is TGTGCCAGCAGCTCCCCGACAGAAAACTATGGCTACACCTTC. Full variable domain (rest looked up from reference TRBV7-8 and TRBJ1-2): GAGVSQSPRYKVAKRGQDVALRCDPISGHVSLFWYQQALGQGPEFLTYFQNEAQLDKSGLPSDRFFAERPEGSVSTLKIQRTQQEDSAVYLCASSSPTENYGYTFGSGTRLTVV.

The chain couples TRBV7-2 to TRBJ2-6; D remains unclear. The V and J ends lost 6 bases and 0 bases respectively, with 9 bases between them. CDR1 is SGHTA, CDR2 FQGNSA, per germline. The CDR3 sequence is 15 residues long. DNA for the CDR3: TGTGCCAGCAGATTTCCGGGCTCTGGGGCCAACGTCCTGACTTTC. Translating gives CASRFPGSGANVLTF.

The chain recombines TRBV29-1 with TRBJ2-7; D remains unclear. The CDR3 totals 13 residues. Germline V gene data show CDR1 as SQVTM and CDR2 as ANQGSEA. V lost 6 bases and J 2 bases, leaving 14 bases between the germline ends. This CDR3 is CSVRSGDTYEQYF. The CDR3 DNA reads TGCAGCGTCCGTTCAGGAGATACCTACGAGCAGTACTTC.

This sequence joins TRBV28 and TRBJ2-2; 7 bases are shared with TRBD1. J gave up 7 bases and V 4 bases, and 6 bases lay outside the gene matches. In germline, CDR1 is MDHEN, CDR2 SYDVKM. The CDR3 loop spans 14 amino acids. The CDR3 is CASSSDRPSGELFF. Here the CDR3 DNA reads TGTGCCAGCAGTTCGGACAGGCCCAGCGGGGAGCTGTTTTTT.

Written as DNA, the CDR3 is TGCAGTGCTAGAGATATTCGGGGGGGGGAGGAGACCCAGTACTTC. Its protein product is CSARDIRGGEETQYF. V gene TRBV20-1 combines with J gene TRBJ2-5, with TRBD2 matching over 8 bases. After removal of 0 bases from V and 5 bases from J, the junction contained 8 bases not matched to a gene. This CDR3 has 15 amino acids. Per germline, CDR1 DFQATT and CDR2 SNEGSKA (reference sequence).

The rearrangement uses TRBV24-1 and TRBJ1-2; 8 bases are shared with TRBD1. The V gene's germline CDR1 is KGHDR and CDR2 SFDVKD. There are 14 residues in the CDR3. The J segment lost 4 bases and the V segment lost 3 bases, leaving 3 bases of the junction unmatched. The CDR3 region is CATSDGDRTYGYTF. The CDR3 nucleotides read TGTGCCACCAGTGATGGGGACAGGACCTATGGCTACACCTTC.

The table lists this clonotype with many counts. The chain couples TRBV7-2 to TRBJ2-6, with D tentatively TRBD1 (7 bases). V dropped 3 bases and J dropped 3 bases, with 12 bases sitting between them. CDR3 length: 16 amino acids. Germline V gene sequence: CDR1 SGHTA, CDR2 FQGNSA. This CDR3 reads CASSLAGGSGANVLTF. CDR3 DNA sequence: TGTGCCAGCAGCTTGGCAGGGGGGAGTGGGGCCAACGTCCTGACTTTC.

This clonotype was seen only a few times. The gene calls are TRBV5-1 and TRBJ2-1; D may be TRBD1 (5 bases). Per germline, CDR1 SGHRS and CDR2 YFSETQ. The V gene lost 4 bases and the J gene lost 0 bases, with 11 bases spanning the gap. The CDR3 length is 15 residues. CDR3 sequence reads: CASSPDMSSYNEQFF. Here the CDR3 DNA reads TGCGCCAGCAGCCCGGACATGAGCTCCTACAATGAGCAGTTCTTC. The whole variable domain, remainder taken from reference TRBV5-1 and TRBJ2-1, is KAGVTQTPRYLIKTRGQQVTLSCSPISGHRSVSWYQQTPGQGLQFLFEYFSETQRNKGNFPGRFSGRQFSNSRSEMNVSTLELGDSALYLCASSPDMSSYNEQFFGPGTRLTVL.

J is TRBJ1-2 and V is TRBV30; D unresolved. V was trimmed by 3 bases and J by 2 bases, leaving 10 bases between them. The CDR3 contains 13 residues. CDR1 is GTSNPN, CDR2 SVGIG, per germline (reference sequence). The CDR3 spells CAWSLTENYGYTF. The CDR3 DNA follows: TGTGCCTGGAGCCTTACGGAGAACTATGGCTACACCTTC.

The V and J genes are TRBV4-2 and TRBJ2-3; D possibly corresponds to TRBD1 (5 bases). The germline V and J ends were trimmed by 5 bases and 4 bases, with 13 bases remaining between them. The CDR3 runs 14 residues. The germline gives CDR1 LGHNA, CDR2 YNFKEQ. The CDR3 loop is CASSYEVRADTQYF. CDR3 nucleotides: TGTGCCAGCAGCTACGAAGTCAGGGCAGATACGCAGTATTTT.

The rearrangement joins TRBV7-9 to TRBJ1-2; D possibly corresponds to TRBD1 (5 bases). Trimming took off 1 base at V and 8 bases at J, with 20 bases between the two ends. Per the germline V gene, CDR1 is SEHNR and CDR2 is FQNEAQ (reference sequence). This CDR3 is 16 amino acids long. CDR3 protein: CASSLGAGTRSGGYTF. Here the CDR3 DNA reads TGTGCCAGCAGCTTAGGAGCTGGGACCAGATCGGGCGGCTACACCTTC.